The text below deals with one T cell receptor beta chain. The sample comes from a study of cytomegalovirus exposure and HLA in healthy donors. 60 Vbeta and 13 Jbeta primers were used in PCR. Profiled with immunoSEQ multiplex PCR; TCRdb holds only in-frame clones, not every one. This table has under 150,000 clones, roughly 84% appearing once. Germline loops: CDR1 SGHRS, CDR2 YFSETQ. The CDR3 length is 21 residues. Trimming took 0 bases from V and 0 from J; bases not matched to a gene: 15. Material: PBMCs. The TCR originated in a man aged 50 to 59 in good health and CMV-seronegative. The rearrangement links TRBV5-1 to TRBJ1-5; 10 nucleotides match TRBD1. Here the CDR3 reads CASSLVGLGQGEGLSNQPQHF. CDR3 nucleotides: TGCGCCAGCAGCTTGGTGGGTCTTGGACAGGGGGAGGGACTTAGCAATCAGCCCCAGCATTTT.